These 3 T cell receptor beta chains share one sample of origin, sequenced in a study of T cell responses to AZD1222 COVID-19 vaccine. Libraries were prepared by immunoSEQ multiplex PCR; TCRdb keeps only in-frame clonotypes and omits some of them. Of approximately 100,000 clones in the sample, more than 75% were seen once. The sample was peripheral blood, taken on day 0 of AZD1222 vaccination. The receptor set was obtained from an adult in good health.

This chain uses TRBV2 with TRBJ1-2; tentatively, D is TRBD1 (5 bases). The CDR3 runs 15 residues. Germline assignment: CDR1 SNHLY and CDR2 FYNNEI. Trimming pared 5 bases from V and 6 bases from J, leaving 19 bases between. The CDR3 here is CASSTSKGEVDGYTF. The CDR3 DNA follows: TGTGCCAGCAGTACCTCTAAAGGGGAGGTTGATGGCTACACCTTC.

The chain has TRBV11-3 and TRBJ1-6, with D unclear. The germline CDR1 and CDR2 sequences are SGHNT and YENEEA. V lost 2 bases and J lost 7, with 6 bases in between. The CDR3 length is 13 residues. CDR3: CASSLWANSPLHF. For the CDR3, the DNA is TGTGCCAGCAGCTTATGGGCGAATTCACCCCTCCACTTT.

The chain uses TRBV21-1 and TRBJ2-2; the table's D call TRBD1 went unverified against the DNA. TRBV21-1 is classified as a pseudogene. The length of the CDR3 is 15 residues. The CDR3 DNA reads TGTGCCAGCAGCAAAGGGGACAGGGAAACCGGGGAGCTGTTTTTT. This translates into CASSKGDRETGELFF.